Below, 12 T cell receptor beta chains from the same sample are listed, as sequenced in a study of shared clonotypes between healthy human individuals. Assay used: immunoSEQ multiplex PCR; TCRdb lists only in-frame clones, some missing. Seen here are millions of clones, over 85% observed once, and the top ten hold 0.85% to 1.2%. Naive CD8 cells were CD45RO-negative, positively selected for CCR7, excluding terminally differentiated effector memory CD45RA+ cells. The sample consisted of naive CD8+ T cells sorted from blood. The receptors originated from a man younger than 35 in good health.

The V call is TRBV11-2, the J call TRBJ2-7; D might be TRBD2 (6 bases). The V gene's germline CDR1 is SGHAT and CDR2 FQNNGV. V was trimmed by 5 bases and J by 3 bases, leaving 11 bases between them. The CDR3 consists of 13 residues. This chain's CDR3 is CASSPSGFYEQYF. CDR3 in DNA: TGTGCCAGCAGCCCCAGCGGGTTCTACGAGCAGTACTTC. Filled out from reference TRBV11-2 and TRBJ2-7, the complete variable domain reads EAGVAQSPRYKIIEKRQSVAFWCNPISGHATLYWYQQILGQGPKLLIQFQNNGVVDDSQLPKDRFSAERLKGVDSTLKIQPAKLEDSAVYLCASSPSGFYEQYFGPGTRLTVT.

The V call is TRBV7-9, the J call TRBJ2-5; D gene unclear. The CDR3 sequence is 13 residues long. CDR1 is SEHNR, CDR2 FQNEAQ, per germline (reference sequence). Trimming took off 1 base at V and 5 bases at J, with 8 bases between the two ends. CDR3 coding DNA: TGTGCCAGCAGCTTAGTCAGCGATGAGACCCAGTACTTC. This codes for CASSLVSDETQYF.

The CDR3 nucleotides read TGTGCCACCCTCGGACGGGCTTTGGGAGAGCAGTACTTC. It encodes CATLGRALGEQYF. J is TRBJ2-7 and V is TRBV6-5; D remains unclear. V was shortened by 10 bases and J by 7 bases, with 20 bases between the two germline ends. The V gene's germline CDR1 is MNHEY and CDR2 SVGAGI. The CDR3 spans 13 residues.

The J gene is TRBJ1-1, the V gene TRBV4-1; possible D gene TRBD1, 6 bases. From germline, CDR1 is MGHRA and CDR2 YSYEKL. The CDR3 spans 12 residues. Trimming stripped 8 bases from V and 2 bases from J, with 9 bases between. The CDR3 nucleotides are TGCGCCAGCCAGGGGATCAACACTGAAGCTTTCTTT. It encodes CASQGINTEAFF.

This sequence joins TRBV2 and TRBJ2-5; a weak D match, TRBD2 (5 bases). Germline V gives CDR1 SNHLY, CDR2 FYNNEI. V lost 4 bases and J 2 bases, leaving 14 bases between the germline ends. This CDR3 is 15 amino acids long. In DNA form, the CDR3 reads TGTGCCAGCAGTGGGCCAGCGGAGCTACAAGAGACCCAGTACTTC. It encodes CASSGPAELQETQYF.

The V call is TRBV4-1, the J call TRBJ2-5, with 7 bases that match TRBD2. Germline CDR1 MGHRA, CDR2 YSYEKL. There are 16 residues in the CDR3. The ends lost 4 bases at V and 3 bases at J; junction bases unmatched: 11. The CDR3 region is CASSRIQGGSEETQYF. The DNA of the CDR3 is TGCGCCAGCAGCCGGATTCAGGGCGGGAGTGAAGAGACCCAGTACTTC.

The gene calls are TRBV11-2 and TRBJ2-1; 8 bases fit TRBD1. This CDR3 contains 15 residues. V trimming: 1 base; J trimming: 6 bases; junction bases outside the gene matches: 5. CDR1 SGHAT and CDR2 FQNNGV come from the germline V gene. DNA for the CDR3: TGTGCCAGCAGCTTAGGGACAGGGTTTTTCAATGAGCAGTTCTTC. Residues: CASSLGTGFFNEQFF.

The chain couples TRBV13 to TRBJ2-5; perhaps TRBD2 as D (6 bases). Germline V gene sequence: CDR1 PRHDT, CDR2 FYEKMQ (reference sequence). The CDR3 covers 15 residues. The V end lost 0 bases, the J end lost 1 base, and 9 bases lay between the germline ends. CDR3 sequence: CASSLGLASQETQYF. For the CDR3, the DNA is TGTGCCAGCAGCTTAGGACTAGCCTCCCAAGAGACCCAGTACTTC. Filled out from reference TRBV13 and TRBJ2-5, the complete variable domain reads AAGVIQSPRHLIKEKRETATLKCYPIPRHDTVYWYQQGPGQDPQFLISFYEKMQSDKGSIPDRFSAQQFSDYHSELNMSSLELGDSALYFCASSLGLASQETQYFGPGTRLLVL.

The chain carries TRBV27 and TRBJ1-2, with 9 bases that match TRBD1. Trimming removed 5 bases from V and 7 bases from J; junction bases left unmatched: 5. CDR1 is MNHEY and CDR2 is SMNVEV in the germline V gene (reference sequence). The CDR3 runs 13 residues. The CDR3: CASSKQGAAGYTF. Here the CDR3 DNA reads TGTGCCAGCAGTAAACAGGGGGCCGCTGGCTACACCTTC.

The chain joins TRBV11-1 to TRBJ2-3; D is perhaps TRBD1 or TRBD2 (5 bases each). The CDR3 is made up of 14 amino acids. Per germline, CDR1 SGHAT and CDR2 FQDESV (reference sequence). V was trimmed by 2 bases and J by 7 bases, leaving 13 bases between them. CDR3 sequence: CASSLTGASNTQYF. The CDR3 DNA reads as TGTGCCAGCAGCTTAACCGGGGCTAGTAATACGCAGTATTTT.

This chain joins TRBV4-2 and TRBJ2-2; D unclear. This CDR3 comprises 13 residues. Germline V gives CDR1 LGHNA, CDR2 YNFKEQ. The germline V and J ends were trimmed by 4 bases and 5 bases, with 8 bases remaining between them. Here the CDR3 DNA reads TGTGCCAGCAGCCCCTCGAGGACCGGGGAGCTGTTTTTT. Its protein product is CASSPSRTGELFF.

The V gene is TRBV10-3, the J gene TRBJ2-1; D gene uncertain. V lost 5 bases to trimming and J lost 1 base, with 12 bases between them. Germline V gene data show CDR1 as ENHRY and CDR2 as SYGVKD. CDR3 length equals 15 residues. The DNA of the CDR3 is TGTGCCATCAGTAGACTGGACGTTTCCTACAATGAGCAGTTCTTC. Encoded protein: CAISRLDVSYNEQFF.